The T cell receptor beta chain under discussion was sequenced for a study of Graves' ophthalmopathy and Graves' hyperthyroidism. Broader study findings: Blood repertoires reportedly contained most expanded thyroid clonotypes above 0.001 frequency.

With regard to this clonotype: Its antigen is unidentified.

CDR3 regions of TCR beta were amplified from RNA transcripts. The workflow started with a first-round RT-PCR run with HTBI primers and then moved on to a second-round multiplex PCR. TCRdb re-derived calls from the multiplex PCR reads in MiXCR, one entry per CDR3 protein. The data show 300,000 or so distinct CDR3 sequences, about a sixth seen once. PBMCs were isolated by Ficoll-Paque density gradient centrifugation, using roughly 11 ml of fresh peripheral blood as the starting material. CDR1 and CDR2 (germline): LNHDA, SQIVND (reference sequence). This CDR3 is built from 13 residues. V was clipped by 8 bases and J by 5 bases, with 15 bases between them.

The chain joins TRBV19 to TRBJ2-5; D might be TRBD1 (5 bases). Sequenced sample: peripheral blood. This TCR came from an adult man with Graves' ophthalmopathy. The CDR3 DNA sequence: TGTGCCAGTCAGATAAGGGGCGGCGAGACCCAGTACTTC. This encodes CASQIRGGETQYF.